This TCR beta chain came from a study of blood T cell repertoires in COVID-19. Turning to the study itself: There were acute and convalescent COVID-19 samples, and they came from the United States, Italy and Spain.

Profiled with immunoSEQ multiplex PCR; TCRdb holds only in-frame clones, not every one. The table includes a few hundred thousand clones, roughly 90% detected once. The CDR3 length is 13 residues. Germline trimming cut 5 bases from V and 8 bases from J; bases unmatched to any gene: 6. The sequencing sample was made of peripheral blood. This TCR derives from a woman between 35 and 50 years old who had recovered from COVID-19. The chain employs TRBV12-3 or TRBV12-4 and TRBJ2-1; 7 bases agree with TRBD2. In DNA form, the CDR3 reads TGTGCCAGCAGTCGGACTAGTAGGGATGAGCAGTTCTTC. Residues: CASSRTSRDEQFF.